The 23 T cell receptor beta chains in this list originate from one sample, sequenced in a study of cytomegalovirus exposure and HLA in healthy donors. Vbeta (60) and Jbeta (13) primers were used in the PCR. Repertoires were generated with immunoSEQ multiplex PCR, while TCRdb's copy carries only in-frame clones and drops some. The repertoire holds roughly 200,000 clones, with roughly 76% as singletons. Sequencing input: PBMCs. The receptors were sampled from a woman between 25 and 40 years old in good health and CMV-seropositive.

This CDR3 reads CASSPAPTNRRGGYTF. For the CDR3, the DNA is TGTGCCAGCAGCCCCGCACCGACCAATCGTCGAGGTGGCTACACCTTC. V and J are TRBV9 and TRBJ1-2, with D unresolved. Germline CDR1 is SGDLS and CDR2 is YYNGEE. This CDR3 region has 16 residues. V was shortened by 4 bases and J by 7 bases, with 23 bases between the two germline ends.

The V and J genes are TRBV19 and TRBJ1-5, with D possibly being TRBD1 (5 bases). The CDR3 is 12 amino acids. Trimming cost V 5 bases and J 4 bases, with 6 bases left between them. The V gene's germline CDR1 is LNHDA and CDR2 SQIVND (reference sequence). CDR3 nucleotides: TGTGCCAGTAGTCGACAGAATCAGCCCCAGCATTTT. Translating gives CASSRQNQPQHF.

The chain joins TRBV5-1 to TRBJ2-1; D is unresolved. Germline-derived CDR1 and CDR2 are SGHRS and YFSETQ. This CDR3 comprises 15 residues. Trimming removed 0 bases from V and 0 bases from J, with 7 bases in between. Here the CDR3 reads CASSLGSSSYNEQFF. The DNA of the CDR3 is TGCGCCAGCAGCTTGGGATCGAGCTCCTACAATGAGCAGTTCTTC.

V usage is TRBV7-2 and J usage is TRBJ1-2; perhaps TRBD1 as D (6 bases). CDR1 SGHTA and CDR2 FQGNSA come from the germline V gene. With 4 bases removed from V and 3 bases from J, the gap between germline ends came to 15 bases. The CDR3 runs to 15 residues. The CDR3 bases are TGTGCCAGCAGCTCAGGACAGAAAAGGGACTATGGCTACACCTTC. It yields the protein CASSSGQKRDYGYTF. Looking up the rest from reference TRBV7-2 and TRBJ1-2 gives the full variable domain: GAGVSQSPSNKVTEKGKDVELRCDPISGHTALYWYRQSLGQGLEFLIYFQGNSAPDKSGLPSDRFSAERTGGSVSTLTIQRTQQEDSAVYLCASSSGQKRDYGYTFGSGTRLTVV.

V gene TRBV9 combines with J gene TRBJ2-7; the D gene is possibly TRBD1 (6 bases). This CDR3 has 13 amino acids. Trimming removed 1 base from V and 7 bases from J, with 12 bases in between. Germline V gene sequence: CDR1 SGDLS, CDR2 YYNGEE. CDR3 DNA: TGTGCCAGCAGCGTATATCAGGGGACGGAGCAGTACTTC. It specifies CASSVYQGTEQYF. The whole variable domain, remainder taken from reference TRBV9 and TRBJ2-7, is DSGVTQTPKHLITATGQRVTLRCSPRSGDLSVYWYQQSLDQGLQFLIQYYNGEERAKGNILERFSAQQFPDLHSELNLSSLELGDSALYFCASSVYQGTEQYFGPGTRLTVT.

The chain joins TRBV5-6 to TRBJ2-1, with 9 bases fitting TRBD1. Per germline, CDR1 SGHDT and CDR2 YYEEEE. The V and J ends lost 3 bases and 10 bases, in that order; junction bases with no gene match: 5. The CDR3 has 13 residues. The CDR3 reads CASSSAGTGEQFF. In DNA form, the CDR3 reads TGTGCCAGCAGCTCCGCCGGGACAGGGGAGCAGTTCTTC.

This clone was found once. The genes are TRBV4-1 and TRBJ1-1; D perhaps matches TRBD1 (5 bases). Germline CDR1 is MGHRA and CDR2 is YSYEKL. The V end lost 5 bases, the J end lost 0 bases, and 10 bases lay between the germline ends. This CDR3 has 14 amino acids. The CDR3 spells CASSVTVMNTEAFF. CDR3 bases: TGCGCCAGCAGCGTGACAGTGATGAACACTGAAGCTTTCTTT.

V gene TRBV18 combines with J gene TRBJ1-6; unclear D gene. Germline CDR1 and CDR2: KGHSH and LQKENI. The germline V and J ends were trimmed by 1 base and 0 bases, with 4 bases remaining between them. This CDR3 region has 15 residues. CDR3 nucleotides: TGTGCCAGCTCACCACTCCTCTCCTATAATTCACCCCTCCACTTT. Amino acid sequence: CASSPLLSYNSPLHF. Full variable domain (remainder filled in from reference TRBV18 and TRBJ1-6): NAGVMQNPRHLVRRRGQEARLRCSPMKGHSHVYWYRQLPEEGLKFMVYLQKENIIDESGMPKERFSAEFPKEGPSILRIQQVVRGDSAAYFCASSPLLSYNSPLHFGNGTRLTVT.

This clone appeared once. J is TRBJ2-3 and V is TRBV15; TRBD2 aligns across 9 bases. This CDR3 has 15 amino acids. The V and J ends lost 4 bases and 3 bases, in that order; junction bases with no gene match: 5. Germline V CDR1 and CDR2: LNHNV, YYDKDF (reference sequence). The CDR3 DNA follows: TGTGCCACCAGCACTTTTCTAGCGGGAACAGATACGCAGTATTTT. As protein: CATSTFLAGTDTQYF.

The rearrangement joins TRBV7-2 to TRBJ1-2; TRBD1 agrees at 7 bases. Germline trimming cut 4 bases from V and 0 bases from J; bases unmatched to any gene: 5. The CDR3 is made up of 15 amino acids. The germline CDR1 and CDR2 sequences are SGHTA and FQGNSA. The DNA of the CDR3 is TGTGCCAGCAGCTCAAGGACAGGAACTAACTATGGCTACACCTTC. Translated, it gives CASSSRTGTNYGYTF.

The chain carries TRBV28 and TRBJ2-1; D call uncertain. Trimming removed 5 bases from V and 0 bases from J, with 14 bases in between. This CDR3 has 16 amino acids. In germline, CDR1 is MDHEN, CDR2 SYDVKM. In nucleotides, the CDR3 is TGTGCCAGCAGTCCCCCCTCGGTGAGCTCCTACAATGAGCAGTTCTTC. Translation gives CASSPPSVSSYNEQFF.

The V and J genes are TRBV5-1 and TRBJ2-7, with 9 bases identical to TRBD2. CDR1 and CDR2 (germline): SGHRS, YFSETQ. The junction had 8 bases not matched to a gene; V was cut back by 4 bases and J by 0 bases. The CDR3 is 16 residues long. CDR3 coding DNA: TGCGCCAGCAGCGACCCTGGACTAGCGATCTCCTACGAGCAGTACTTC. It encodes CASSDPGLAISYEQYF.

The count of this clone is one. The gene calls are TRBV18 and TRBJ1-5, with D possibly matching TRBD1 (6 bases). This CDR3 is built from 15 residues. Trimming left V 4 bases short and J 3 bases short, with 13 bases between. Germline assignment: CDR1 KGHSH and CDR2 LQKENI. The CDR3 is CASSQDRAINQPQHF. CDR3 nucleotides: TGTGCCAGCTCACAGGACAGAGCTATCAATCAGCCCCAGCATTTT.

The rearrangement links TRBV4-2 to TRBJ2-1; 12 bases are shared with TRBD2. Per the germline V gene, CDR1 is LGHNA and CDR2 is YNFKEQ. The J segment lost 8 bases and the V segment lost 3 bases, leaving 11 bases of the junction unmatched. The CDR3 runs 17 residues. The CDR3 sequence is CASSHTSSGGGMDEQFF. The CDR3 DNA follows: TGTGCCAGCAGCCATACTTCTAGCGGGGGGGGAATGGATGAGCAGTTCTTC.

This clone was detected only a few times. The V call is TRBV6-6, the J call TRBJ1-3; tentatively, D is TRBD1 (5 bases). V was shortened by 6 bases and J by 4 bases, with 13 bases between the two germline ends. The CDR3 totals 14 residues. Germline V gene lookup returns CDR1 MNHNY and CDR2 SVGAGI (reference sequence). The CDR3 here is CASSTGSSGNTIYF. CDR3 nucleotides: TGTGCCAGCAGCACAGGAAGTTCAGGAAACACCATATATTTT.

The chain employs TRBV28 and TRBJ1-3; 10 bases line up with TRBD1. The CDR3 is 15 residues long. The germline V gene encodes CDR1 MDHEN and CDR2 SYDVKM. J gave up 7 bases and V 4 bases, and 7 bases lay outside the gene matches. In DNA, the CDR3 is TGTGCCAGCAGTTCCCAGGGACAGGGGAGGAACACCATATATTTT. Translation: CASSSQGQGRNTIYF.

The chain uses TRBV27 and TRBJ1-5; weak D call: TRBD1 (5 bases). Germline CDR1 reads MNHEY; CDR2 reads SMNVEV (reference sequence). The ends were cut back, 5 bases at V and 0 bases at J, with 14 bases in the middle. CDR3 length: 16 residues. CDR3 coding DNA: TGTGCCAGCAGTCCCCGACAGACAGATAGCAATCAGCCCCAGCATTTT. This sequence encodes CASSPRQTDSNQPQHF.

This rearrangement joins TRBV14 to TRBJ2-6; no clear D gene. The CDR3 is made up of 16 amino acids. Germline-derived CDR1 and CDR2 are SGHDN and FVKESK. The V end was cut by 4 bases, the J end by 0 bases, with 10 bases between. CDR3 amino acids: CASSLHKNSGANVLTF. The CDR3 nucleotides read TGTGCCAGCAGCCTTCACAAAAACTCTGGGGCCAACGTCCTGACTTTC.

This chain uses TRBV6-5 with TRBJ2-2; 11 nucleotides match TRBD2. Germline CDR1 MNHEY, CDR2 SVGAGI. V lost 2 bases and J lost 8; bases outside the gene matches: 4. The CDR3 totals 15 residues. Here the CDR3 reads CASSYQTSGEGELFF. CDR3 nucleotides: TGTGCCAGCAGTTACCAGACTAGCGGGGAAGGGGAGCTGTTTTTT.

The V and J genes are TRBV2 and TRBJ1-1; 8 bases match TRBD1. V lost 6 bases to trimming and J lost 5 bases; unmatched junction nucleotides: 5. The germline gives CDR1 SNHLY, CDR2 FYNNEI. The CDR3 is 13 amino acids. DNA of the CDR3: TGTGCCAGCAGAGGACAGGGTGAAACTGAAGCTTTCTTT. This encodes CASRGQGETEAFF.

This CDR3 reads CASSLGSLDPARGEQFF. The CDR3, as DNA: TGCGCCAGCAGCTTGGGTTCTTTGGACCCAGCTAGGGGTGAGCAGTTCTTC. The chain joins TRBV5-1 to TRBJ2-1, with D possibly matching TRBD1 (5 bases). Between the trimmed V and J ends, which lost 0 bases and 9 bases, there was a span of 22 bases. CDR3 length: 17 amino acids. The germline gives CDR1 SGHRS, CDR2 YFSETQ.

The chain has TRBV2 and TRBJ2-4, with 7 bases fitting TRBD1. Germline CDR1 SNHLY, CDR2 FYNNEI. V trimming: 5 bases; J trimming: 1 base; junction bases outside the gene matches: 17. The CDR3 extends over 19 amino acids. The CDR3 DNA reads TGTGCCAGCAGTACACGACAGGTTCGACAGGGCGCGGCCAAAAACATTCAGTACTTC. Amino acids: CASSTRQVRQGAAKNIQYF.

This clone has a single count. The genes are TRBV11-2 and TRBJ2-7, with 9 bases matching TRBD1. The CDR3 is made up of 14 amino acids. Trimming removed 4 bases from V and 2 bases from J; junction bases left unmatched: 3. In germline, CDR1 is SGHAT, CDR2 FQNNGV. The CDR3 loop is CASSSGTGPYEQYF. The CDR3 region has the DNA TGTGCCAGCAGCTCCGGGACAGGGCCCTACGAGCAGTACTTC.